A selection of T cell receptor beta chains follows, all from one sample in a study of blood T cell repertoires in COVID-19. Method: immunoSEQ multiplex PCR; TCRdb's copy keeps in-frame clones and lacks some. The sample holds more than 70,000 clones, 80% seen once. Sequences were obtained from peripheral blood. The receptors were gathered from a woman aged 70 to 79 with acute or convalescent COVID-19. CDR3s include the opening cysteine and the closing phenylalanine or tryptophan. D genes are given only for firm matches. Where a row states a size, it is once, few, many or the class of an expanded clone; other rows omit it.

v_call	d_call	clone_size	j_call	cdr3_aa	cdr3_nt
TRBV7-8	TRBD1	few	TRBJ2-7	CASSLGTGGTYEQYF	TGTGCCAGCAGCTTGGGGACAGGGGGTACCTACGAGCAGTACTTC
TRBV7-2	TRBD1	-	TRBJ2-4	CASSRDRASWDIQYF	TGTGCCAGCAGCCGGGACAGGGCCTCCTGGGACATTCAGTACTTC
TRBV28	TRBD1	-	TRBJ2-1	CASRGPDRAPTYNEQFF	TGTGCCAGCAGGGGACCGGACAGGGCTCCAACCTACAATGAGCAGTTCTTC
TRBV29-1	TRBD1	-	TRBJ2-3	CSAGGTGITDTQYF	TGCAGCGCTGGGGGGACAGGGATCACAGATACGCAGTATTTT
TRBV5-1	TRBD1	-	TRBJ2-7	CASSLVVRGPEQYF	TGCGCCAGCAGCTTGGTTGTCAGGGGGCCGGAGCAGTACTTC
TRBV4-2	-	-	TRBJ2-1	CASSQDGTGEVDEQFF	TGTGCCAGCAGCCAAGATGGCACAGGGGAGGTCGATGAGCAGTTCTTC
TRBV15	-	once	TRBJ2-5	CATSRGGDLGTQYF	TGTGCCACCAGCAGAGGGGGGGATCTGGGGACCCAGTACTTC
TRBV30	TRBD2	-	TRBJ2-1	CAWNPGLAGGGQFF	TGTGCCTGGAACCCCGGGCTAGCGGGAGGGGGGCAGTTCTTC
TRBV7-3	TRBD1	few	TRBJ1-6	CASSRDRVSPLHF	TGTGCCAGCAGCCGGGACAGGGTCTCACCCCTCCACTTT
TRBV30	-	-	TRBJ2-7	CAWSTGYSSSYEQYF	TGTGCCTGGAGTACAGGGTATTCAAGCTCCTACGAGCAGTACTTC
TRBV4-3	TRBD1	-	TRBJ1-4	CASSQEGQGASEKLFF	TGCGCCAGCAGCCAAGAAGGACAGGGGGCTAGTGAAAAACTGTTTTTT
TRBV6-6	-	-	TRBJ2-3	CASSYSGAVGTDTQYF	TGTGCCAGCAGTTACTCGGGAGCGGTTGGGACAGATACGCAGTATTTT
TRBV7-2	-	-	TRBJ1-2	CASSLGPQGNYGYTF	TGTGCCAGCAGCTTAGGACCCCAGGGTAACTATGGCTACACCTTC
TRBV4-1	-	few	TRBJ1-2	CASSQDLGGSEGYGYTF	TGCGCCAGCAGCCAAGATTTAGGAGGGTCCGAGGGATATGGCTACACCTTC
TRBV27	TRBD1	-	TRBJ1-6	CASSLTGTAYNSPLHF	TGTGCCAGCAGTTTAACCGGGACAGCTTATAATTCACCCCTCCACTTT
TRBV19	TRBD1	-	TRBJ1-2	CASSISGGYGYTF	TGTGCCAGTAGTATATCAGGGGGCTATGGCTACACCTTC
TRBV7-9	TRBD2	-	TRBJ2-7	CASSFSGRFSDEQYF	TGTGCCAGCAGCTTCAGCGGGAGGTTTTCGGACGAGCAGTACTTC
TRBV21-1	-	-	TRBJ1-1	CASMVTITEAFF	TGTGCCAGCATGGTAACAATCACTGAAGCTTTCTTT
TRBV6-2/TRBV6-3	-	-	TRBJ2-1	CASSSSARHRDNEQFF	TGTGCCAGCAGTTCCTCGGCCAGGCACCGAGACAATGAGCAGTTCTTC
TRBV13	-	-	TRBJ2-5	CASSLDPRETQYF	TGTGCCAGCAGCTTAGATCCTAGGGAGACCCAGTACTTC
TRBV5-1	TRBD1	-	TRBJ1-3	CASSAQGRTSGNTIYF	TGCGCCAGCAGCGCACAGGGGAGGACCTCTGGAAACACCATATATTTT
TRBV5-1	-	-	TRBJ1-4	CASSWTGEGEKLFF	TGCGCCAGCAGCTGGACGGGGGAGGGTGAAAAACTGTTTTTT
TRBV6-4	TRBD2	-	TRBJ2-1	CASSGEGGLAAQFF	TGTGCCAGCAGTGGTGAAGGGGGACTAGCGGCACAGTTCTTC
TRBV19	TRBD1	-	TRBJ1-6	CAARGTGSSPLHF	TGTGCCGCCAGAGGGACAGGGTCCTCACCCCTCCACTTT